This T cell receptor (beta chain) was observed in a study of CD8 T cells in Susac syndrome. This CDR3 spans 16 amino acids. Between the trimmed V and J ends, which lost 0 bases and 1 base, there was a span of 12 bases. Germline CDR1 ENHRY, CDR2 SYGVKD. Random hexamers were used to reverse transcribe roughly 0.45 to 1 ug of RNA. Multiplex immunoSEQ PCR targeted 54 Vbeta and 13 Jbeta TCR beta segments. TCRdb itself ran the immunoSEQ multiplex PCR reads through MiXCR, one entry per CDR3 protein. The repertoire holds 300,000 to 350,000 distinct CDR3 sequences, with about 91% as singletons. The chain joins TRBV10-3 to TRBJ1-1, with D possibly matching TRBD1 (5 bases). Sequencing input: CD4+ T cells from PBMCs. The TCR originated in a human donor with multiple sclerosis. CDR3 DNA: TGTGCCATCAGTGAGTCGGTAGGGGCCGCGAACACTGAAGCTTTCTTT. It translates to CAISESVGAANTEAFF.